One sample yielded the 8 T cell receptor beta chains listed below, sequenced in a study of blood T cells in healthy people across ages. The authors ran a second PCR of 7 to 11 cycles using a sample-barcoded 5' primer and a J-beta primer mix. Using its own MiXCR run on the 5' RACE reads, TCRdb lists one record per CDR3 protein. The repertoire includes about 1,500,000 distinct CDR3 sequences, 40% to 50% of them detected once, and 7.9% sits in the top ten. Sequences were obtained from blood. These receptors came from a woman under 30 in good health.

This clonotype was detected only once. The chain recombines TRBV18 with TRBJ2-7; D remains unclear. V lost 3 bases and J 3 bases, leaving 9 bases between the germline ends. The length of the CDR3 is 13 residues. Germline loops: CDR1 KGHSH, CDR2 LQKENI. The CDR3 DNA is TGTGCCAGCTCACCGGACGACCACTACGAGCAGTACTTC. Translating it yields CASSPDDHYEQYF. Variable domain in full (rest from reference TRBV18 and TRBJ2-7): NAGVMQNPRHLVRRRGQEARLRCSPMKGHSHVYWYRQLPEEGLKFMVYLQKENIIDESGMPKERFSAEFPKEGPSILRIQQVVRGDSAAYFCASSPDDHYEQYFGPGTRLTVT.

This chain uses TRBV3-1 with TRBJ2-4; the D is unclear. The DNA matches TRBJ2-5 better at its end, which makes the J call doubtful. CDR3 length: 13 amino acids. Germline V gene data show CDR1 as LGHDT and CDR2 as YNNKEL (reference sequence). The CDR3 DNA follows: TGTGCCAGCAGCCAAGATCAGAAGGAGACCCAGTACTTC. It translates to CASSQDQKETQYF.

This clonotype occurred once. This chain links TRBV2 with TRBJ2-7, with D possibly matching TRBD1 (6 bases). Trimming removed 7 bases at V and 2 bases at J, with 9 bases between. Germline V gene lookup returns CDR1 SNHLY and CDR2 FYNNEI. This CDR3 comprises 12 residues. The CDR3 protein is CASKGDPYEQYF. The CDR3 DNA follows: TGTGCCAGCAAGGGGGATCCCTACGAGCAGTACTTC.

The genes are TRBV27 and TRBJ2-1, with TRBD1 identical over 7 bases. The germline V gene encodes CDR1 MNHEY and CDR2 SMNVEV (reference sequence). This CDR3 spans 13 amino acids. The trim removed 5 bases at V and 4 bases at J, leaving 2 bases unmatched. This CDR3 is CASSMDRYNEQFF. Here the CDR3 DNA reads TGTGCCAGCAGTATGGACAGGTACAATGAGCAGTTCTTC.

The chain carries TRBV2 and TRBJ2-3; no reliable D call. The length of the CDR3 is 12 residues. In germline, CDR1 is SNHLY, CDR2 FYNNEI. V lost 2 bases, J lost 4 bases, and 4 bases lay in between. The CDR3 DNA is TGTGCCAGCAGTGAACAAGCAGATACGCAGTATTTT. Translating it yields CASSEQADTQYF.

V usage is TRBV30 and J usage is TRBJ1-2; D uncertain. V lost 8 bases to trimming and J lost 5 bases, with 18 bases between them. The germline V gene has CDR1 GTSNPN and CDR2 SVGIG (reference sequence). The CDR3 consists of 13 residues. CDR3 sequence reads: CATSRQVRYGYTF. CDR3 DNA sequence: TGTGCCACTTCCCGTCAGGTTAGGTATGGCTACACCTTC.

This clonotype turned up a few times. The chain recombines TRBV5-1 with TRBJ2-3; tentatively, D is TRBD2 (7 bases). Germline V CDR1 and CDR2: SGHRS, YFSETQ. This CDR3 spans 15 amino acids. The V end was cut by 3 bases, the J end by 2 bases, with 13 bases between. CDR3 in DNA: TGCGCCAGCAGCTCGGGGGGCCAAATCACAGATACGCAGTATTTT. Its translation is CASSSGGQITDTQYF.

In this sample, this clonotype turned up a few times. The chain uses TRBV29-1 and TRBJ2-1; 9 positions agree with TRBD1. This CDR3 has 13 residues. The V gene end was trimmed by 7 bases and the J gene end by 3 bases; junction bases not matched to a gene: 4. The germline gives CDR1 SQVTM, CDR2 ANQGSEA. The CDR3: CSARQGGYNEQFF. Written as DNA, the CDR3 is TGCAGCGCCCGACAGGGGGGCTACAATGAGCAGTTCTTC.